This T cell receptor beta chain appears in the sequencing data of a study of blood T cell repertoires in COVID-19. Per the germline V gene, CDR1 is MDHEN and CDR2 is SYDVKM. With 3 bases clipped from V and 6 bases from J, the junction kept 1 base outside the gene matches. This CDR3 contains 13 residues. This clone was detected only a few times. Data came from immunoSEQ multiplex PCR; TCRdb stores just in-frame clones and leaves some out. The sample holds approximately 470,000 clones, 87% seen once. The participants were between roughly 18 and 90 years old and came from under 25 US areas. Grouping used clinical history reported by participants in a survey and questionnaire.

Source material: PBMCs or T cells enriched from blood (not recorded which). The V call is TRBV28, the J call TRBJ1-1, with 10 bases identical to TRBD1. The clonotype originates from a woman between 18 and 29 years old who had recovered from COVID-19. CDR3 sequence: CASSLGQGPEAFF. For the CDR3, the DNA is TGTGCCAGCAGTTTGGGACAGGGGCCTGAAGCTTTCTTT.